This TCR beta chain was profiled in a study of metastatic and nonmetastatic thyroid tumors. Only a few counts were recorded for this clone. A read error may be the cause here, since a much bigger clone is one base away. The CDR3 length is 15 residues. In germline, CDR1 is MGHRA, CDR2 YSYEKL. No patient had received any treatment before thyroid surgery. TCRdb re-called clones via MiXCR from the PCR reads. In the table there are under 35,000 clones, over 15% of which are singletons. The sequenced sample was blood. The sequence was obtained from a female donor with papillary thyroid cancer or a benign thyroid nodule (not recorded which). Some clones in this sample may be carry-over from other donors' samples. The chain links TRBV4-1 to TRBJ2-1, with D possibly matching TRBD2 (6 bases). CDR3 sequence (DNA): TGCGCCAGCAGCCCCTCTCCGGGCCCCAAACGGGAGCAGCTCTTC. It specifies CASSPSPGPKREQLF.